The 18 T cell receptor beta chains listed next were all sequenced from one sample in a study of T cells in Graves' hyperthyroidism and ophthalmopathy. Amplified TCR beta CDR3 regions came from RNA transcripts. During a first-round RT-PCR of the TCR CDR3, the HTBI primer set was used. TCRdb called the multiplex PCR reads again in MiXCR, with one record for every CDR3 protein. The profile covers approximately 600,000 distinct CDR3 sequences, with roughly 20% appearing a single time and about 35% taken by the ten largest. The specimen sequenced was blood. Receptors were obtained from a man aged 25-45 years with Graves' ophthalmopathy.

The J gene is TRBJ2-1, the V gene TRBV6-6, with 7 bases that match TRBD2. Germline V lookup: CDR1 MNHNY, CDR2 SVGAGI (reference sequence). The CDR3 runs to 19 residues. With 0 bases clipped from V and 4 bases from J, the junction kept 15 bases outside the gene matches. CDR3 in amino acids: CASSYSPLGQWEGYNEQFF. The DNA of the CDR3 is TGTGCCAGCAGTTACTCCCCCCTTGGGCAGTGGGAGGGTTACAATGAGCAGTTCTTC.

The chain links TRBV28 to TRBJ2-5; either TRBD1 or TRBD2 may fit D (5 bases each). The CDR3 spans 19 residues. Trimming removed 5 bases at V and 5 bases at J, with 30 bases between. CDR1 MDHEN and CDR2 SYDVKM come from the germline V gene. CDR3 protein: CASSPTELTATLWGETQYF. CDR3 coding DNA: TGTGCCAGCAGTCCAACCGAACTGACGGCCACTCTTTGGGGGGAGACCCAGTACTTC.

The table lists this clonotype with a few counts. The chain couples TRBV20-1 to TRBJ2-5; the D gene could be TRBD1 or TRBD2 (6 bases each). With 3 bases removed from V and 4 bases from J, the gap between germline ends came to 18 bases. Germline assignment: CDR1 DFQATT and CDR2 SNEGSKA (reference sequence). This CDR3 has 15 amino acids. The CDR3 protein is CSARSEGGFRETQYF. The CDR3 coding sequence is TGCAGTGCTAGGTCGGAAGGGGGGTTTCGAGAGACCCAGTACTTC.

This clonotype was picked up a small number of times. The V gene is TRBV20-1, the J gene TRBJ2-1; 9 bases agree with TRBD2. This CDR3 has 15 residues. Trimming at V came to 0 bases and at J to 8 bases, leaving 8 bases not matched to a gene. Germline-derived CDR1 and CDR2 are DFQATT and SNEGSKA (reference sequence). In DNA form, the CDR3 reads TGCAGTGCTAGAGATCCGGCTAGCGGGATGGATGAGCAGTTCTTC. This sequence encodes CSARDPASGMDEQFF.

The rearrangement joins TRBV29-1 to TRBJ1-1; unclear D gene. Deletions cut 3 bases from V and 0 bases from J, with 11 bases between. The CDR3 is made up of 14 amino acids. Looked up from germline, CDR1 is SQVTM and CDR2 is ANQGSEA. As DNA, the CDR3 is TGCAGCGTTGAGGGGTTGAACATGAACACTGAAGCTTTCTTT. Protein sequence: CSVEGLNMNTEAFF.

The sample holds many counts of this clonotype. The V gene is TRBV7-9, the J gene TRBJ1-1, with TRBD1 matching 8 bases. CDR1 is SEHNR, CDR2 FQNEAQ, per germline (reference sequence). Unmatched junction bases numbered 9, after V lost 8 bases and J lost 1 base. The CDR3 consists of 15 residues. CDR3 sequence: CASRQGADANTEAFF. In DNA, the CDR3 is TGTGCCAGCCGTCAGGGGGCCGATGCGAACACTGAAGCTTTCTTT.

This sequence joins TRBV3-1 and TRBJ1-1; D is ambiguous. The V end lost 1 base, the J end lost 0 bases, and 15 bases lay between the germline ends. The CDR3 contains 17 residues. Germline V gene sequence: CDR1 LGHDT, CDR2 YNNKEL (reference sequence). CDR3 coding DNA: TGTGCCAGCAGCCAAGCGACCCGGTTTTGGATGAACACTGAAGCTTTCTTT. Translated: CASSQATRFWMNTEAFF.

The table lists this clonotype with many counts. This chain links TRBV3-1 with TRBJ2-1, with 9 bases aligning to TRBD1. CDR3 length equals 16 residues. From germline, CDR1 is LGHDT and CDR2 YNNKEL (reference sequence). The J segment lost 6 bases and the V segment lost 1 base, leaving 7 bases of the junction unmatched. The CDR3 sequence is CASSQVHGTGFNEQFF. DNA of the CDR3: TGTGCCAGCAGCCAAGTTCACGGGACAGGGTTCAATGAGCAGTTCTTC.

This clonotype appeared a few times. This chain links TRBV20-1 with TRBJ2-1, with TRBD2 as a possible D gene (6 bases). Trimming pared 6 bases from V and 7 bases from J, leaving 25 bases between. CDR3 length: 16 residues. The germline V gene has CDR1 DFQATT and CDR2 SNEGSKA (reference sequence). The CDR3 sequence: CSALGVGRDISNEQFF. The CDR3 DNA sequence: TGCAGTGCCCTAGGAGTGGGGCGGGATATTTCGAATGAGCAGTTCTTC.

This chain connects TRBV24-1 to TRBJ2-2; TRBD2 aligns across 12 bases. Germline CDR1 reads KGHDR; CDR2 reads SFDVKD. Germline trimming cut 7 bases from V and 3 bases from J; bases unmatched to any gene: 8. CDR3 length equals 17 residues. The CDR3 DNA is TGTGCCACCAGCTTCCCGGGACTAGCGGGCGACACCGGGGAGCTGTTTTTT. This gives the protein CATSFPGLAGDTGELFF.

This clonotype was counted many times. CDR3 in amino acids: CASSDQEMANTEAFF. CDR3 DNA: TGTGCCAGCAGTGATCAGGAAATGGCGAACACTGAAGCTTTCTTT. The V and J genes are TRBV6-1 and TRBJ1-1, with D unclear. V shed 3 bases and J shed 1 base, with 12 bases lying between them. Germline V gene data show CDR1 as MNHNS and CDR2 as SASEGT. The CDR3 contains 15 residues.

A remark on this clonotype: At one end, the junction sequence differs from germline, possibly due to a read error. CDR3: CANSPTEGYEQYF. The DNA of the CDR3 is TGTGCCAACTCACCGACTGAGGGCTACGAGCAGTACTTC. This chain uses TRBV18 with TRBJ2-7, with a tentative D call TRBD2 (5 bases). Germline lookup yields CDR1 KGHSH and CDR2 LQKENI. The CDR3 is 13 residues long.

The CDR3 nucleotides read TGTGCCAGCACCGATCGGAGGGGATCCTACAATGAGCAGTTCTTC. Its translation: CASTDRRGSYNEQFF. The J gene is TRBJ2-1, the V gene TRBV2; D is possibly TRBD2 (6 bases). Germline CDR1 is SNHLY and CDR2 is FYNNEI. The CDR3 length is 15 residues. Trimming pared 7 bases from V and 1 base from J, leaving 14 bases between. Full variable domain (outside the CDR3, taken from reference TRBV2 and TRBJ2-1): EPEVTQTPSHQVTQMGQEVILRCVPISNHLYFYWYRQILGQKVEFLVSFYNNEISEKSEIFDDQFSVERPDGSNFTLKIRSTKLEDSAMYFCASTDRRGSYNEQFFGPGTRLTVL.

This clonotype was observed many times. J is TRBJ2-6 and V is TRBV11-2; D is perhaps TRBD1 or TRBD2 (6 bases each). With 5 bases removed from V and 4 bases from J, the gap between germline ends came to 15 bases. Per the germline V gene, CDR1 is SGHAT and CDR2 is FQNNGV. CDR3 length equals 16 residues. CDR3 sequence: CASSLDGGTGANVLTF. CDR3 in DNA: TGTGCCAGCAGCCTCGACGGGGGCACCGGGGCCAACGTCCTGACTTTC.

In this sample, this clonotype turned up many times. This chain joins TRBV30 and TRBJ2-2, with D perhaps TRBD1 (7 bases). Germline lookup yields CDR1 GTSNPN and CDR2 SVGIG (reference sequence). Trimming shortened V by 5 bases and J by 1 base, and 11 bases separated the two germline ends. The length of the CDR3 is 14 residues. CDR3 sequence: CAWAGQLNTGELFF. CDR3 DNA sequence: TGTGCCTGGGCGGGACAGCTGAACACCGGGGAGCTGTTTTTT.

The chain has TRBV20-1 and TRBJ2-7; TRBD2 matches 7 bases. V lost 5 bases, J lost 4 bases, and 5 bases stayed unmatched. The CDR3 consists of 12 residues. Germline lookup yields CDR1 DFQATT and CDR2 SNEGSKA (reference sequence). The CDR3 bases are TGCAGTGCTGGGGGGGGGGGATACGAGCAGTACTTC. It yields the protein CSAGGGGYEQYF.

The V call is TRBV10-3, the J call TRBJ1-2, with D possibly matching TRBD1 (6 bases). This CDR3 region has 16 residues. Germline V lookup: CDR1 ENHRY, CDR2 SYGVKD. Trimming stripped 8 bases from V and 3 bases from J, with 22 bases between. CDR3 sequence (DNA): TGTGCCATCCGAGGGCAGGGGTATAGGGAAGACTATGGCTACACCTTC. Its translation is CAIRGQGYREDYGYTF.

This clonotype has just a few counts. As DNA, the CDR3 is TGCGCCAGCAGTTTGATCTTCGGGGCCGGGGAGCTGTTTTTT. Its protein product is CASSLIFGAGELFF. The chain uses TRBV5-1 and TRBJ2-2; D might be TRBD2 (5 bases). The germline V gene has CDR1 SGHRS and CDR2 YFSETQ. The CDR3 is 14 amino acids. V was shortened by 5 bases and J by 6 bases, with 14 bases between the two germline ends.